This T cell receptor (beta chain) was obtained from a study of OX40 agonist ivuxolimab in advanced cancers. Sequencing was performed with immunoSEQ multiplex PCR; in TCRdb, only in-frame clones are kept and a portion is missing. The repertoire holds approximately 57,000 clones, with nearly 85% as singletons. The germline CDR1 and CDR2 sequences are KGHSH and LQKENI. The CDR3 spans 13 residues. Trimming cost V 4 bases and J 10 bases; bases outside gene matches: 5. This specimen was CD4+ or CD8+ T cells sorted from blood, taken in a trial of the OX40 agonist ivuxolimab. V and J are TRBV18 and TRBJ2-1; 9 nucleotides align to TRBD2. The clonotype comes from an adult with an advanced solid tumor such as melanoma, head and neck, liver or kidney cancer. For the CDR3, the DNA is TGTGCCAGCTCACAGGGACTAGCAGAGGAGCAGTTCTTC. This codes for CASSQGLAEEQFF.